What follows are 8 T cell receptor beta chains derived from one specimen sequenced in a study of regulatory and conventional T cells in RAG deficiency. Repertoires were generated with immunoSEQ multiplex PCR, while TCRdb's copy carries only in-frame clones and drops some. Seen here are about 3,200 clones, 94% observed once, and the top ten hold 8.2%. Regulatory T cells were sorted from blood as CD4+ CD25-high CD127-low cells. These same records also appear under a second study, on regulatory T cells. That publication notes: The PCR used 52 TRBV and 13 TRBJ primers.

The specimen was CD4+ Tregs sorted from blood. The receptors stem from a human donor in good health.

Only one count was recorded for this clone. V and J are TRBV6-5 and TRBJ1-1; tentatively, D is TRBD1 (5 bases). Germline V lookup: CDR1 MNHEY, CDR2 SVGAGI. The CDR3 has 14 residues. V was clipped by 5 bases and J by 0 bases, with 10 bases between them. The CDR3 sequence is CASSRQQMNTEAFF. The DNA of the CDR3 is TGTGCCAGCAGTAGACAGCAGATGAACACTGAAGCTTTCTTT.

The V call is TRBV7-9, the J call TRBJ2-1; TRBD1 matches 9 bases. The V gene end was trimmed by 3 bases and the J gene end by 4 bases; junction bases not matched to a gene: 13. The CDR3 is 18 amino acids. CDR1 is SEHNR, CDR2 FQNEAQ, per germline (reference sequence). CDR3 loop: CASSFTRTGTGQYNEQFF. Here the CDR3 DNA reads TGTGCCAGCAGCTTCACCCGGACCGGGACAGGGCAATACAATGAGCAGTTCTTC.

The chain employs TRBV4-1 and TRBJ2-2; 11 bases line up with TRBD2. The CDR3 runs 16 residues. Trimming cost V 4 bases and J 3 bases; bases outside gene matches: 4. Germline lookup yields CDR1 MGHRA and CDR2 YSYEKL. The CDR3 DNA sequence: TGCGCCAGCAGCCCGCGGGGACTAGCGGACACCGGGGAGCTGTTTTTT. Its translation is CASSPRGLADTGELFF.

The chain combines TRBV5-1 with TRBJ2-1; weak D call: TRBD2 (6 bases). Germline V gene lookup returns CDR1 SGHRS and CDR2 YFSETQ. This CDR3 has 15 residues. V was cut by 2 bases and J by 6 bases, with 15 bases left in between. Here the CDR3 DNA reads TGCGCCAGCAGCTTAGATAAGACTAGTGCCAATGAGCAGTTCTTC. Its translation is CASSLDKTSANEQFF.

The V gene is TRBV5-1, the J gene TRBJ2-7; TRBD1 agrees at 7 bases. This CDR3 comprises 16 residues. J lost 0 bases, V lost 0 bases, and 6 bases had no gene match. Germline CDR1 SGHRS, CDR2 YFSETQ. Written as DNA, the CDR3 is TGCGCCAGCAGCTTGGACGGACAGGTTTTCTCCTACGAGCAGTACTTC. Protein: CASSLDGQVFSYEQYF. The full variable domain, its missing parts supplied by reference TRBV5-1 and TRBJ2-7, is KAGVTQTPRYLIKTRGQQVTLSCSPISGHRSVSWYQQTPGQGLQFLFEYFSETQRNKGNFPGRFSGRQFSNSRSEMNVSTLELGDSALYLCASSLDGQVFSYEQYFGPGTRLTVT.

The rearrangement uses TRBV2 and TRBJ1-5; the D is unclear. CDR1 SNHLY and CDR2 FYNNEI come from the germline V gene. The CDR3 is 15 residues long. The V end was cut by 2 bases, the J end by 0 bases, with 8 bases between. The CDR3 DNA reads as TGTGCCAGCAGTGAATGGAAATATAGCAATCAGCCCCAGCATTTT. Amino acids: CASSEWKYSNQPQHF.

J is TRBJ2-2 and V is TRBV5-1; D gene unclear. CDR1 SGHRS and CDR2 YFSETQ come from the germline V gene. The CDR3 is 15 residues long. Trimming took 4 bases from V and 0 from J, leaving 10 bases between them. The CDR3 sequence: CASSLVGSNTGELFF. CDR3 sequence (DNA): TGCGCCAGCAGCCTGGTGGGTTCGAACACCGGGGAGCTGTTTTTT.

The table lists this clone with a count of one. The chain recombines TRBV15 with TRBJ1-2; possibly TRBD1 for D (6 bases). V was trimmed by 0 bases and J by 5 bases, leaving 13 bases between them. The CDR3 totals 15 residues. CDR1 is LNHNV and CDR2 is YYDKDF in the germline V gene (reference sequence). The CDR3, as DNA: TGTGCCACCAGCAGAGATGGAGGCAGGGGTTATGGCTACACCTTC. This gives the protein CATSRDGGRGYGYTF.